This TCR beta chain was sequenced for a study of blood T cell repertoires in COVID-19. In the study overall: Sites in the United States, Italy and Spain provided acute and convalescent COVID-19 samples. From T cells, B-cell-depleted T cells, or PBMCs came the material, which was cDNA or gDNA.

V gave up 5 bases and J gave up 0 bases, with 10 bases separating them. Germline values: CDR1 MNHEY, CDR2 SVGAGI. The CDR3 totals 15 residues. Only one count was recorded for this clone. Study processing details: Researchers report that nucleated cell counts were estimated from reference gene primer amplification. Assay: immunoSEQ multiplex PCR; the TCRdb copy retains only in-frame clones and omits some. Clone size and the V and J calls come from that table; the DNA yielded D and trimming. The table records approximately 180,000 clones, around 90% of them present only once. The rearrangement uses TRBV6-5 and TRBJ1-4; a weak D match, TRBD1 (5 bases). The TCR originated in a woman in her 50s with acute or convalescent COVID-19. What was sequenced was peripheral blood. This CDR3 reads CASSRDWTTNEKLFF. The DNA of the CDR3 is TGTGCCAGCAGTCGGGACTGGACAACTAATGAAAAACTGTTTTTT.